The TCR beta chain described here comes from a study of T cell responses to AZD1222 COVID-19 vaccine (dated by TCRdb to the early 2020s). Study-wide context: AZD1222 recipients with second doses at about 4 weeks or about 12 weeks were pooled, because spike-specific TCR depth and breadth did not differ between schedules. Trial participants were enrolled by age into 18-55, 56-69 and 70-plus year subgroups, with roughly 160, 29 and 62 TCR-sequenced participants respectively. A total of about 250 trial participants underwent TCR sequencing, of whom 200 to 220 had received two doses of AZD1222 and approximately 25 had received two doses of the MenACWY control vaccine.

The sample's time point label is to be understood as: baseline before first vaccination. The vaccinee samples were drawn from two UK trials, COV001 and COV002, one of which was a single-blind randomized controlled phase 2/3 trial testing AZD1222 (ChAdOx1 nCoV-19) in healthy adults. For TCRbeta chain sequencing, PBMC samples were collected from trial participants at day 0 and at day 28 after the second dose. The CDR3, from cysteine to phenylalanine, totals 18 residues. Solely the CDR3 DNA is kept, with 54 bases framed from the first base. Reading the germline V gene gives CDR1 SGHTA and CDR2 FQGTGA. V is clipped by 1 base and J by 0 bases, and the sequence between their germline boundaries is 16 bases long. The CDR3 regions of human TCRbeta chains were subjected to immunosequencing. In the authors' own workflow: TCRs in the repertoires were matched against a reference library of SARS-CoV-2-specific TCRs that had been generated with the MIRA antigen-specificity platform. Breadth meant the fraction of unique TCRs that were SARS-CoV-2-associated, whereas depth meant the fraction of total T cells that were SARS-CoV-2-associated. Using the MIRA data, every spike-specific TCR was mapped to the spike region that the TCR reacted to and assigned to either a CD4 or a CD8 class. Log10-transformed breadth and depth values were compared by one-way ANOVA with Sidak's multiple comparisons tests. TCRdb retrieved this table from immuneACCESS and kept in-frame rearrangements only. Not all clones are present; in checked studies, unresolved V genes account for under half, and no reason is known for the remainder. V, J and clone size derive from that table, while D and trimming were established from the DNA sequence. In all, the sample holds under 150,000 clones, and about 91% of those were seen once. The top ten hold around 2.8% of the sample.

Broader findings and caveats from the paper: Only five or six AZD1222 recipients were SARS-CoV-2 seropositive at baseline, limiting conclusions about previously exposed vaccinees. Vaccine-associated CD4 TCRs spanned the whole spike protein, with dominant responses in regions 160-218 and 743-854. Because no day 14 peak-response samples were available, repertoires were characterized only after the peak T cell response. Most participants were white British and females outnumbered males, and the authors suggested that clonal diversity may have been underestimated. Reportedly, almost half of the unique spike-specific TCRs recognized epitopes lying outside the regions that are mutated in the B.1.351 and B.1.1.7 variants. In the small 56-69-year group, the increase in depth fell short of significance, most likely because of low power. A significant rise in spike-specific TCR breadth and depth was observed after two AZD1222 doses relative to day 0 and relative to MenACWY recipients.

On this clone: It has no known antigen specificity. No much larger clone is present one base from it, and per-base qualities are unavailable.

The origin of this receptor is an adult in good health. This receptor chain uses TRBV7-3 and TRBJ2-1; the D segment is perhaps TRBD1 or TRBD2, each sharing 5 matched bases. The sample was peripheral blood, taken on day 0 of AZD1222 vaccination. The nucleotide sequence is TGTGCCAGCAGCTTAATAGTGGGGGACGGTAGCTCCTACAATGAGCAGTTCTTC. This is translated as CASSLIVGDGSSYNEQFF.